A selection of T cell receptor beta chains follows, all from one sample in a study of OX40 agonist ivuxolimab in advanced cancers. The repertoire was sequenced with immunoSEQ multiplex PCR; TCRdb's copy has only in-frame clones and lacks some. The top ten clones hold 1% of a sample with 130,000 or so clones, under 95% of them seen once. This material consisted of CD4+ or CD8+ T cells sorted from blood, taken in a trial of the OX40 agonist ivuxolimab. The receptors here all came from an adult with an advanced solid tumor such as melanoma, head and neck, liver or kidney cancer. The CDR3 runs from the conserved cysteine through the conserved F or W. The D gene is left open where the match is weak. Not every row has a clone size; where given, it reads once, few, many or a size class.

size	D	J	V	CDR3	DNA
once	TRBD2	TRBJ2-1	TRBV5-1	CASSWLAGAYNEQFF	TGCGCCAGCAGCTGGCTAGCGGGGGCGTACAATGAGCAGTTCTTC
NA	NA	TRBJ1-4	TRBV4-3	CASSQNRIGEKLFF	TGCGCCAGCAGCCAAAACAGGATCGGTGAAAAACTGTTTTTT
NA	NA	TRBJ1-5	TRBV15	CATSRDKGGNQPQHF	TGTGCCACCAGCAGAGACAAGGGTGGCAATCAGCCCCAGCATTTT
NA	NA	TRBJ2-3	TRBV5-4	CASSFWDFTDTQYF	TGTGCCAGCAGCTTCTGGGACTTCACAGATACGCAGTATTTT
few	TRBD1	TRBJ2-5	TRBV7-2	CASSYRTGGSETQYF	TGTGCCAGCAGCTACCGGACAGGGGGCAGCGAGACCCAGTACTTC
NA	NA	TRBJ2-4	TRBV14	CASSQRGRGIDIQYF	TGTGCCAGCAGCCAAAGGGGCAGGGGTATAGACATTCAGTACTTC
NA	NA	TRBJ1-2	TRBV19	CASGLSDGRSGGYTF	TGTGCCAGTGGACTATCCGATGGGCGTTCGGGAGGCTACACCTTC
NA	TRBD1	TRBJ2-7	TRBV27	CASHKQGVYEQYF	TGTGCCAGCCACAAACAGGGGGTTTACGAGCAGTACTTC
NA	NA	TRBJ2-7	TRBV7-9	CASSPHSLLYEQYF	TGTGCCAGCAGCCCCCATAGCCTTTTGTACGAGCAGTACTTC
NA	NA	TRBJ2-3	TRBV5-1	CASSLNPQALTDTQYF	TGCGCCAGCAGCCTAAACCCACAGGCTCTTACAGATACGCAGTATTTT
NA	NA	TRBJ2-7	TRBV7-2	CASSDQTGAYGQYF	TGTGCCAGCAGCGACCAGACAGGAGCCTATGGGCAGTACTTC
NA	NA	TRBJ1-4	TRBV5-3	CARSFRGRHEKLFF	TGTGCCAGAAGCTTCCGGGGGAGGCATGAAAAACTGTTTTTT
NA	TRBD1	TRBJ1-1	TRBV4-3	CASSPGGTEAFF	TGCGCCAGCAGCCCAGGGGGGACTGAAGCTTTCTTT
NA	NA	TRBJ1-5	TRBV7-2	CASSFQNSNQPQHF	TGTGCCAGCAGCTTTCAAAATAGCAATCAGCCCCAGCATTTT
NA	NA	TRBJ1-1	TRBV7-2	CASSLARVGTEAFF	TGTGCCAGCAGCTTAGCCAGGGTAGGCACTGAAGCTTTCTTT
NA	TRBD1	TRBJ1-1	TRBV5-1	CASSFYRGVGNTEAFF	TGCGCCAGCAGCTTCTACAGGGGAGTGGGTAACACTGAAGCTTTCTTT
NA	NA	TRBJ1-2	TRBV5-1	CASSFDRTYYGYTF	TGCGCCAGCAGCTTCGACAGGACCTACTATGGCTACACCTTC
NA	TRBD1	TRBJ1-5	TRBV29-1	CSASTGLYQPQHF	TGCAGCGCCTCGACAGGGCTGTATCAGCCCCAGCATTTT
NA	NA	TRBJ1-3	TRBV7-8	CASSLARGGNTIYF	TGTGCCAGCAGCTTAGCTAGGGGGGGAAACACCATATATTTT
NA	TRBD1	TRBJ1-1	TRBV19	CASRVQGGMTEAFF	TGTGCCAGTAGGGTACAGGGGGGGATGACTGAAGCTTTCTTT
few	NA	TRBJ1-2	TRBV7-2	CASSPYGKASYGYTF	TGTGCCAGCAGCCCTTACGGAAAGGCTTCCTATGGCTACACCTTC
once	NA	TRBJ2-4	TRBV6-5	CASSYSQGRVNIQYF	TGTGCCAGCAGTTACTCGCAGGGGCGGGTAAACATTCAGTACTTC
NA	TRBD1	TRBJ1-2	TRBV28	CASSQGQGGSSGYGYTF	TGTGCCAGCAGTCAGGGACAGGGAGGGAGTTCTGGCTATGGCTACACCTTC
NA	NA	TRBJ2-3	TRBV5-4	CASSWGGAGSTDTQYF	TGTGCCAGCAGCTGGGGGGGCGCAGGTAGCACAGATACGCAGTATTTT
NA	NA	TRBJ1-1	TRBV5-4	CASSQVSDLNTEAFF	TGTGCCAGCAGCCAAGTTTCGGATTTAAACACTGAAGCTTTCTTT
NA	TRBD1	TRBJ2-7	TRBV27	CASRASGTGRISYEQYF	TGTGCCAGCAGAGCATCCGGGACAGGTCGAATTTCCTACGAGCAGTACTTC
NA	NA	TRBJ1-2	TRBV5-6	CASGRGDLNYGYTF	TGTGCCAGCGGGCGGGGGGACCTTAACTATGGCTACACCTTC
NA	NA	TRBJ1-2	TRBV7-6	CASTPKASPFGYTF	TGTGCCAGCACCCCGAAGGCCTCCCCGTTTGGCTACACCTTC
NA	NA	TRBJ2-2	TRBV5-6	CASSWRGRRSGTGELFF	TGTGCCAGCAGCTGGAGGGGGCGCCGGTCGGGCACCGGGGAGCTGTTTTTT
once	NA	TRBJ1-1	TRBV5-4	CASSLGSKVTEAFF	TGTGCCAGCAGCTTGGGTTCTAAGGTCACTGAAGCTTTCTTT
NA	NA	TRBJ2-7	TRBV6-6	CASSYSAAQYF	TGTGCCAGCAGTTACTCGGCGGCGCAGTACTTC
NA	TRBD2	TRBJ2-1	TRBV2	CASSEFTSGRNEQFF	TGTGCCAGCAGTGAGTTTACTAGCGGGAGGAATGAGCAGTTCTTC
NA	NA	TRBJ2-3	TRBV10-3	CASNGERLTDTQYF	TGTGCCTCAAACGGAGAGAGGTTGACAGATACGCAGTATTTT
NA	NA	TRBJ2-7	TRBV5-1	CASSLDSGGRPYEQYF	TGCGCCAGCAGCTTGGATTCCGGGGGCAGGCCCTACGAGCAGTACTTC
NA	TRBD2	TRBJ2-7	TRBV7-2	CASSLGAGISYEQYF	TGTGCCAGCAGCTTAGGAGCGGGGATTTCCTACGAGCAGTACTTC
NA	NA	TRBJ2-2	TRBV6-4	CASSPDPTGELFF	TGTGCCAGCAGTCCGGACCCTACCGGGGAGCTGTTTTTT
NA	NA	TRBJ2-5	TRBV10-2	CASSGGAVVETQYF	TGCGCCAGCTCCGGGGGAGCCGTTGTAGAGACCCAGTACTTC
NA	TRBD1	TRBJ1-4	TRBV7-9	CASSFDRVDEKLFF	TGTGCCAGCAGCTTCGACAGGGTTGATGAAAAACTGTTTTTT
NA	TRBD2	TRBJ2-1	TRBV19	CASSLQAGAYNEQFF	TGTGCCAGTAGTCTCCAAGCGGGAGCTTACAATGAGCAGTTCTTC
once	NA	TRBJ2-7	TRBV6-5	CASSLNYEQYF	TGTGCCAGCAGCCTTAACTACGAGCAGTACTTC
few	NA	TRBJ1-1	TRBV18	CASSPLESNTEAFF	TGTGCCAGCTCACCTTTGGAGTCGAACACTGAAGCTTTCTTT
NA	NA	TRBJ1-2	TRBV19	CASSGYRPRGYTF	TGTGCCAGTAGTGGTTATAGGCCCCGTGGCTACACCTTC